This record looks at one TCR beta chain sequence and its context. Antigen specificity is unknown. The data are from a study of T cell responses to AZD1222 COVID-19 vaccine. Notes on the study in general: After the peak T cell response, and only then, were repertoires sampled. Spike-specific TCR depth and breadth grew after two AZD1222 doses. Targets within unmutated variant regions were reportedly found for nearly half of spike-specific TCRs.

CDR3 length: 14 amino acids. Between the trimmed V and J ends, which lost 6 bases and 6 bases, there was a span of 14 bases. The germline V gene has CDR1 MNHEY and CDR2 SVGAGI. Data came from immunoSEQ multiplex PCR; TCRdb stores just in-frame clones and leaves some out. The repertoire holds over 150,000 clones, roughly 90% seen once, with approximately 17% in the top ten. The rearrangement links TRBV6-5 to TRBJ1-4; D remains unclear. Material: peripheral blood, obtained on day 0 of AZD1222 vaccination. This clonotype was obtained from an adult in good health. Written as DNA, the CDR3 is TGTGCCAGCAGCCGGTTTCCGAGAGATGAAAAACTGTTTTTT. It specifies CASSRFPRDEKLFF.